A selection of T cell receptor beta chains follows, all from one sample in a study of blood T cell repertoires in COVID-19. Sequenced by immunoSEQ multiplex PCR; TCRdb stores in-frame clones only, minus some. The sample contains under 350,000 clones, approximately 85% of which appear only once. The sequencing input was peripheral blood. The receptors were sampled from a woman aged 70-85 years with acute or convalescent COVID-19. The CDR3 runs from the conserved cysteine through the conserved F or W. Fields, in order: V gene, clone size, J gene, D gene, CDR3 DNA, CDR3 protein. A D gene is named only where the DNA matches it firmly. Only some rows state a clone size, as once, few, many or a class for expanded clones.

TRBV27	.	TRBJ1-1	.	TGTGCCAGCAGCAGGCGGGCAGGGGAGGGGAACACTGAAGCTTTCTTT	CASSRRAGEGNTEAFF
TRBV7-6	.	TRBJ1-2	TRBD1	TGTGCCAGCAGCTTAGGACAGGGGAGCTATGGCTACACCTTC	CASSLGQGSYGYTF
TRBV1	.	TRBJ2-7	.	TGCACCAGCAGCCAAGATGGGAGGAACTGGGTTGGGGAGCAGTACTTC	CTSSQDGRNWVGEQYF
TRBV7-2	.	TRBJ1-1	.	TGTGCCAGCAGCTCACTACAAAACACTGAAGCTTTCTTT	CASSSLQNTEAFF
TRBV6-5	.	TRBJ1-5	.	TGTGCCGGCACCCTCCAGTCAGGGCAGCCCCAGCATTTT	CAGTLQSGQPQHF
TRBV7-9	.	TRBJ1-6	.	TGTGCCACCACACAGGGTGATAATTCACCCCTCCACTTT	CATTQGDNSPLHF
TRBV19	.	TRBJ2-1	.	TGTGCCAGTAGCCCCGGCCAGCGAACCTACAATGAGCAGTTCTTC	CASSPGQRTYNEQFF
TRBV7-9	.	TRBJ1-1	.	TGTGCCAGCAGCTTAGAACGGGGGACTGAAGCTTTCTTT	CASSLERGTEAFF
TRBV19	.	TRBJ1-1	.	TGTGCCAGTAGTATAACCTCGGGTAGGAACACTGAAGCTTTCTTT	CASSITSGRNTEAFF
TRBV7-2	.	TRBJ2-3	TRBD1	TGTGCCAGCAGCTCGAGGGGGCTCACAGATACGCAGTATTTT	CASSSRGLTDTQYF
TRBV2	.	TRBJ1-2	TRBD1	TGTGCCAGCAGAGAGATGACAGGGGTTAACTATGGCTACACCTTC	CASREMTGVNYGYTF
TRBV14	.	TRBJ1-4	.	TGTGCCAGCAGCCAAAACGGGAAAAAACTGTTTTTT	CASSQNGKKLFF
TRBV18	.	TRBJ1-3	.	TGTGCCAGCTCACCACCGCGTGACAGCGGAAACACCATATATTTT	CASSPPRDSGNTIYF
TRBV5-4	.	TRBJ2-3	TRBD2	TGTGCCAGCAGCACGGCGGGAGGTTCTTGGACAGATACGCAGTATTTT	CASSTAGGSWTDTQYF
TRBV6-5	.	TRBJ1-2	.	TGTGCCAGCAGTCCCACGGGTTATAAGGGGGGCTACACCTTC	CASSPTGYKGGYTF
TRBV5-1	.	TRBJ2-3	.	TGCGCCAGCAGCTTACAGAATACAGATACGCAGTATTTT	CASSLQNTDTQYF
TRBV10-3	.	TRBJ1-1	.	TGTGCCGTTCAGGGTATGCTCATGAACACTGAAGCTTTCTTT	CAVQGMLMNTEAFF
TRBV6-5	.	TRBJ1-2	.	TGTGCCAGCAGCCTCAGGGTTGAGGGCTACACCTTC	CASSLRVEGYTF
TRBV12-2	.	TRBJ2-7	.	TGTGCAAGTCGCTTTTCATGGCGGGGCGGGGAGCAGTACTTC	CASRFSWRGGEQYF
TRBV6-5	.	TRBJ1-3	.	TGTGCCAGCGGTAGAACAGGGACTGGAAACACCATATATTTT	CASGRTGTGNTIYF
TRBV6-6	once	TRBJ1-3	TRBD1	TGTGCCAGCAGTTACTACAGGGGATCTGGAAACACCATATATTTT	CASSYYRGSGNTIYF
TRBV10-3	.	TRBJ1-4	.	TGTGCCACCTCGGGCCGGGGAGAAAAACTGTTTTTT	CATSGRGEKLFF
TRBV4-1	once	TRBJ2-1	TRBD1	TGCGCCAGCAAGGGACAGGGGGTCAATGAGCAGTTCTTC	CASKGQGVNEQFF
TRBV12-3/TRBV12-4	.	TRBJ2-7	.	TGTGCCAGCAGTTTAGGTCGGTCCTACGAGCAGTACTTC	CASSLGRSYEQYF
TRBV19	.	TRBJ2-2	.	TGTGCCAGTAGTAAACATGTTGCCGGGGAGCTGTTTTTT	CASSKHVAGELFF
TRBV9	.	TRBJ2-7	.	TGTGCCAGCAGCGTTATGGCGGGCTACGAGCAGTACTTC	CASSVMAGYEQYF
TRBV2	.	TRBJ2-7	.	TGTGCCTCCAGACAGGGAGGCGAGCAGTACTTC	CASRQGGEQYF
TRBV5-5	.	TRBJ1-1	.	TGTGCCAGCAGCTTGTACGGGGTCACTGAAGCTTTCTTT	CASSLYGVTEAFF
TRBV10-2	.	TRBJ1-2	.	TGCGCCAGTAGTCCGGACAGACTCTATGGCTACACCTTC	CASSPDRLYGYTF
TRBV28	.	TRBJ1-2	TRBD1	TGTGCCAGCAGGACAACACAGGGGGCGGGTGGCTACACCTTC	CASRTTQGAGGYTF